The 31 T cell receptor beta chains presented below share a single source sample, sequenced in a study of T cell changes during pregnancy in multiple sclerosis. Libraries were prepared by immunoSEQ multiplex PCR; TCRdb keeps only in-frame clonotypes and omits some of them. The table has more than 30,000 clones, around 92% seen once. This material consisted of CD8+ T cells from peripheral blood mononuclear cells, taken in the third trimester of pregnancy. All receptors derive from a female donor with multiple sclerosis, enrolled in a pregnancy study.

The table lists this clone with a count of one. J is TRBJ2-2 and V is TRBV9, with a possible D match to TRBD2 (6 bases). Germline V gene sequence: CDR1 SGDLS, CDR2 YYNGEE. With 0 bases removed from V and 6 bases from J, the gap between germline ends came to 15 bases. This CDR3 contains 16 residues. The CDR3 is CASSVGVLGLSGELFF. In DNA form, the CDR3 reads TGTGCCAGCAGCGTAGGGGTGTTGGGACTCTCCGGGGAGCTGTTTTTT.

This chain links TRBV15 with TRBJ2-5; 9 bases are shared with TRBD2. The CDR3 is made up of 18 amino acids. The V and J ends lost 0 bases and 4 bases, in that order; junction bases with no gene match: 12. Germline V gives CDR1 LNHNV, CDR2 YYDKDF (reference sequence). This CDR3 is CATSRDGLSSGAAETQYF. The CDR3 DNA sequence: TGTGCCACCAGCAGAGACGGGCTGTCTAGCGGGGCTGCAGAGACCCAGTACTTC. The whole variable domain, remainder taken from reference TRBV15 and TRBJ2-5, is DAMVIQNPRYQVTQFGKPVTLSCSQTLNHNVMYWYQQKSSQAPKLLFHYYDKDFNNEADTPDNFQSRRPNTSFCFLDIRSPGLGDTAMYLCATSRDGLSSGAAETQYFGPGTRLLVL.

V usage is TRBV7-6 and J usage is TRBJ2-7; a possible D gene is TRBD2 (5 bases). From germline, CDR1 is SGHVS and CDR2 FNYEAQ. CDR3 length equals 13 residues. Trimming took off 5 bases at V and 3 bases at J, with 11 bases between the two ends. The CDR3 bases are TGTGCCAGCAGCAGCGGACCAAACTACGAGCAGTACTTC. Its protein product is CASSSGPNYEQYF.

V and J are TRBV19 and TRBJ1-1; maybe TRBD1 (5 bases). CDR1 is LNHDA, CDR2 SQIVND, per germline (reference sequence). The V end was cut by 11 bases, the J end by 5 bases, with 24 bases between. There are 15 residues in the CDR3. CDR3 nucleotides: TGTGCCTCTAACCCAGCAGGGAATGGGATTACTGAAGCTTTCTTT. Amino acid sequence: CASNPAGNGITEAFF.

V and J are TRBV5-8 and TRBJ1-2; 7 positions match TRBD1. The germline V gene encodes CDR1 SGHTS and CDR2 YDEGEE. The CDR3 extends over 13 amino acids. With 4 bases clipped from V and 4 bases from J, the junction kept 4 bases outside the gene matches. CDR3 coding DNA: TGTGCCAGCAGCGAGGGACAGACCTATGGCTACACCTTC. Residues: CASSEGQTYGYTF. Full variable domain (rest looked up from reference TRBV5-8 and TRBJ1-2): EAGVTQSPTHLIKTRGQQATLRCSPISGHTSVYWYQQALGLGLQFLLWYDEGEERNRGNFPPRFSGRQFPNYSSELNVNALELEDSALYLCASSEGQTYGYTFGSGTRLTVV.

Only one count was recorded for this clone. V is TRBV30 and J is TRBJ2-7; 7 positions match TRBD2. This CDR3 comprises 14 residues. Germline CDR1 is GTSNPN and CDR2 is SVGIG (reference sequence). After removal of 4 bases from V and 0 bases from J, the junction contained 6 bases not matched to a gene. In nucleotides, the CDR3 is TGTGCCTGGAAGGGAGGGTCCGCCTCCTACGAGCAGTACTTC. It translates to CAWKGGSASYEQYF.

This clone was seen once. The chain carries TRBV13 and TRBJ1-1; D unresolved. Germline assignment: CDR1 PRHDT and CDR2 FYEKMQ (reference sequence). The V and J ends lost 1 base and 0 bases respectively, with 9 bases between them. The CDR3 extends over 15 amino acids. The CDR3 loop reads CASSLAAGLNTEAFF. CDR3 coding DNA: TGTGCCAGCAGCTTAGCGGCAGGCTTGAACACTGAAGCTTTCTTT. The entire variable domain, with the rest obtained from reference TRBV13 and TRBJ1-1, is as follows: AAGVIQSPRHLIKEKRETATLKCYPIPRHDTVYWYQQGPGQDPQFLISFYEKMQSDKGSIPDRFSAQQFSDYHSELNMSSLELGDSALYFCASSLAAGLNTEAFFGQGTRLTVV.

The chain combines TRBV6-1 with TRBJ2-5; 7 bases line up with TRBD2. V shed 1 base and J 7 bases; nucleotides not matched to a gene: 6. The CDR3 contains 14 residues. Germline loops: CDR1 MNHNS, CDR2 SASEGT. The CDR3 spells CASSEGPWGGTQYF. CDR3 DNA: TGTGCCAGCAGTGAAGGACCTTGGGGGGGGACCCAGTACTTC.

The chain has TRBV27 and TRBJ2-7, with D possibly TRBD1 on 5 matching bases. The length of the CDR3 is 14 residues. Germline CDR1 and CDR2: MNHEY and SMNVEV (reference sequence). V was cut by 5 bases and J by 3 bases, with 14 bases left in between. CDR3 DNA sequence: TGTGCCAGCAGTCCTATACAGGAGATCTACGAGCAGTACTTC. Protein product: CASSPIQEIYEQYF.

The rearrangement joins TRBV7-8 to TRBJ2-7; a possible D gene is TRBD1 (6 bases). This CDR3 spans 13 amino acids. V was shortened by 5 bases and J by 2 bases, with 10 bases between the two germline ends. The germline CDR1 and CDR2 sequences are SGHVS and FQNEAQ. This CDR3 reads CASSEGGPYEQYF. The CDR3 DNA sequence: TGTGCCAGCAGCGAAGGGGGACCCTACGAGCAGTACTTC.

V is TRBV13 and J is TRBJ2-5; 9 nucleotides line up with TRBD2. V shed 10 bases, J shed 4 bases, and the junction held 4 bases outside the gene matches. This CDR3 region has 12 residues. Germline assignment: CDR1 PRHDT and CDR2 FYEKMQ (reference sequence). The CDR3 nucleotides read TGTGCCACCGCGGGGGGGGGAGAGACCCAGTACTTC. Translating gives CATAGGGETQYF.

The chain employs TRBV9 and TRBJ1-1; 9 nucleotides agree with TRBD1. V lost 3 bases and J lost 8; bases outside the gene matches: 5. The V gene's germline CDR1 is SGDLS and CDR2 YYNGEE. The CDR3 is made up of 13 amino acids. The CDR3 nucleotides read TGTGCCAGCAGCGGCAGACAGGGGGGGGAAGCTTTCTTT. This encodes CASSGRQGGEAFF.

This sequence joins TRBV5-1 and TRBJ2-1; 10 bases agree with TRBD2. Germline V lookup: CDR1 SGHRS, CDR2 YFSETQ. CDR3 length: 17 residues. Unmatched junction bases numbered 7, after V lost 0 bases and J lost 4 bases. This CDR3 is CASSLGLLAGIYNEQFF. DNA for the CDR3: TGCGCCAGCAGCTTGGGGTTACTAGCGGGGATATACAATGAGCAGTTCTTC. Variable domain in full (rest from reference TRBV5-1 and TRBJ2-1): KAGVTQTPRYLIKTRGQQVTLSCSPISGHRSVSWYQQTPGQGLQFLFEYFSETQRNKGNFPGRFSGRQFSNSRSEMNVSTLELGDSALYLCASSLGLLAGIYNEQFFGPGTRLTVL.

In DNA form, the CDR3 reads TGTGCCAGCAACTCTCGACCGGGACTAGCGGGGGGGCTGGACACAGATACGCAGTATTTT. Protein product: CASNSRPGLAGGLDTDTQYF. The rearrangement joins TRBV21-1 to TRBJ2-3; the table gives TRBD2 as D, unverified against the DNA. TRBV21-1 is labeled a pseudogene. This CDR3 has 20 residues.

The CDR3 here is CASSFTTVETDTQYF. The CDR3 coding sequence is TGTGCCAGCAGTTTTACTACGGTAGAAACAGATACGCAGTATTTT. The chain employs TRBV27 and TRBJ2-3; no clear D. The CDR3 is 15 residues long. Germline CDR1 is MNHEY and CDR2 is SMNVEV (reference sequence). V lost 3 bases and J 3 bases, leaving 13 bases between the germline ends.

The CDR3 DNA follows: TGTGCCAGCAGTTACTCGACGGGCGGGGCTACGCAGTATTTT. Its translation: CASSYSTGGATQYF. This rearrangement joins TRBV6-5 to TRBJ2-3, with D possibly being TRBD2 (6 bases). V lost 0 bases to trimming and J lost 8 bases, with 12 bases between them. This CDR3 comprises 14 residues. Per germline, CDR1 MNHEY and CDR2 SVGAGI.

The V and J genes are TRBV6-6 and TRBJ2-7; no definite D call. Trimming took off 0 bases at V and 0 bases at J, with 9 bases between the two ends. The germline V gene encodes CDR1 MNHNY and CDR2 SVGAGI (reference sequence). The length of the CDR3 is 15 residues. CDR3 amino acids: CASSYSSPLSYEQYF. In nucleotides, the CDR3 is TGTGCCAGCAGTTACTCGAGTCCCCTCTCCTACGAGCAGTACTTC.

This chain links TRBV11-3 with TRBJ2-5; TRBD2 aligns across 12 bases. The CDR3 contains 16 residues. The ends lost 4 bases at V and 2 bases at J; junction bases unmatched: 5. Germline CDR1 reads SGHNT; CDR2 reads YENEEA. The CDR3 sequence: CASSSRTSGDQETQYF. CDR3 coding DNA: TGTGCCAGCAGCTCACGGACTAGCGGGGATCAAGAGACCCAGTACTTC. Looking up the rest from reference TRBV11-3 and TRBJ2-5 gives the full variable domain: EAGVVQSPRYKIIEKKQPVAFWCNPISGHNTLYWYLQNLGQGPELLIRYENEEAVDDSQLPKDRFSAERLKGVDSTLKIQPAELGDSAVYLCASSSRTSGDQETQYFGPGTRLLVL.

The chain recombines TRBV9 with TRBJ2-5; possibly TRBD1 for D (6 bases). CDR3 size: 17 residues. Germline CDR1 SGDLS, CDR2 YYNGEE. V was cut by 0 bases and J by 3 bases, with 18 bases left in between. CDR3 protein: CASSVDFLGNREETQYF. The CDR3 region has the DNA TGTGCCAGCAGCGTAGATTTCCTGGGGAACAGGGAAGAGACCCAGTACTTC.

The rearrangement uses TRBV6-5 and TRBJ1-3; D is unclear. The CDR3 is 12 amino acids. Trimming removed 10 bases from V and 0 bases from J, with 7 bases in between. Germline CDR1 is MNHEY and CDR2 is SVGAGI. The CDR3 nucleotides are TGTGCCACCCACACCTCTGGAAACACCATATATTTT. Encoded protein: CATHTSGNTIYF.

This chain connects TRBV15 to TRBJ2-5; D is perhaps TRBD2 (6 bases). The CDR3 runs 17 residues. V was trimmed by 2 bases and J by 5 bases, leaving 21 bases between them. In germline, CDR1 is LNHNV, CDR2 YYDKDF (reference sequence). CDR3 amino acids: CATSRLPLGRLGETQYF. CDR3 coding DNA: TGTGCCACCAGCAGACTACCTCTTGGGAGGCTGGGGGAGACCCAGTACTTC.

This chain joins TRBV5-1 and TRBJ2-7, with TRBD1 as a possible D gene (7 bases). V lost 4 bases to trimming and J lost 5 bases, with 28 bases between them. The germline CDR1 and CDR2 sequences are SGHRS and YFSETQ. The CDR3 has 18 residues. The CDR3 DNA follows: TGCGCCAGCAGCGCGGGACCCACTGGACAGGCCCTTTGGGACGAGCAGTACTTC. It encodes CASSAGPTGQALWDEQYF.

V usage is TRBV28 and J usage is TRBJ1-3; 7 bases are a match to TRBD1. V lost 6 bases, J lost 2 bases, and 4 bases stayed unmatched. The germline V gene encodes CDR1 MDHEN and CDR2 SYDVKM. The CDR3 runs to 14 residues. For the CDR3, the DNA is TGTGCCAGCAGCCACAGGGGTACTGGAAACACCATATATTTT. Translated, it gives CASSHRGTGNTIYF. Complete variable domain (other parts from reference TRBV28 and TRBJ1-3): DVKVTQSSRYLVKRTGEKVFLECVQDMDHENMFWYRQDPGLGLRLIYFSYDVKMKEKGDIPEGYSVSREKKERFSLILESASTNQTSMYLCASSHRGTGNTIYFGEGSWLTVV.

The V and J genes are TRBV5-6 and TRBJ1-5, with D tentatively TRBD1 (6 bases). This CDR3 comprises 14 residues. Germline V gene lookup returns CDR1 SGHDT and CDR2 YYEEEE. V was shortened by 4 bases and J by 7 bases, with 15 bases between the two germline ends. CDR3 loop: CASSAISGDQPQHF. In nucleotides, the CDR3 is TGTGCCAGCAGCGCTATCTCAGGGGACCAGCCCCAGCATTTT.

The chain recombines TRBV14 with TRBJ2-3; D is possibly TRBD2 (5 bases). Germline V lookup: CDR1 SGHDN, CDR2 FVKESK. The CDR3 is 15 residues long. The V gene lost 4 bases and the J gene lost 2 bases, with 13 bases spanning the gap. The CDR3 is CASSPEAGSTDTQYF. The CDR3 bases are TGTGCCAGCAGCCCAGAGGCGGGTTCCACAGATACGCAGTATTTT.

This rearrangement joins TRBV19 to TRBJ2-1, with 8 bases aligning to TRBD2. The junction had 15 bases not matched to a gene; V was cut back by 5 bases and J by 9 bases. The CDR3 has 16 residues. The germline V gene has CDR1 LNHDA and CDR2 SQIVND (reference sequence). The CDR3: CASSWGGGGPGGEQFF. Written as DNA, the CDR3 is TGTGCCAGTAGTTGGGGAGGCGGGGGGCCGGGAGGTGAGCAGTTCTTC.

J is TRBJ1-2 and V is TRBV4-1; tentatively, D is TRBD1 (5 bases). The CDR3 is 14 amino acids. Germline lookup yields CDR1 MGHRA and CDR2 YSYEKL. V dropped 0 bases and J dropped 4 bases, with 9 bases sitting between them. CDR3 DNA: TGCGCCAGCAGCCAAGATAGGGGCAGCTATGGCTACACCTTC. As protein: CASSQDRGSYGYTF.

The CDR3 DNA is TGTGCCAGCAGGTCAGGGGACTATGGCTACACCTTC. As protein: CASRSGDYGYTF. J is TRBJ1-2 and V is TRBV6-5, with D tentatively TRBD1 (6 bases). V lost 6 bases and J 3 bases, leaving 8 bases between the germline ends. The CDR3 is 12 residues long. The germline V gene has CDR1 MNHEY and CDR2 SVGAGI.

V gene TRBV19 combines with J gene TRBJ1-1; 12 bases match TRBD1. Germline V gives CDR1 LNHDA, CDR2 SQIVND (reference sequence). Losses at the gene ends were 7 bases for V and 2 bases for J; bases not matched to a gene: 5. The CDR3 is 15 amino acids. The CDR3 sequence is CASNTGTGGNTEAFF. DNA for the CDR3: TGTGCCAGTAATACCGGGACAGGGGGCAACACTGAAGCTTTCTTT.

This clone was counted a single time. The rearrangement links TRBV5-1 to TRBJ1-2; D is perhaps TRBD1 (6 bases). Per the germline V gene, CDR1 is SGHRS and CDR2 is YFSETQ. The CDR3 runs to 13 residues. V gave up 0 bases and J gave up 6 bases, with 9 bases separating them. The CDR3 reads CASSLAPGDGYTF. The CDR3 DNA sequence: TGCGCCAGCAGCTTGGCGCCAGGGGATGGCTACACCTTC. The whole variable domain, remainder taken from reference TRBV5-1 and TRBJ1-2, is KAGVTQTPRYLIKTRGQQVTLSCSPISGHRSVSWYQQTPGQGLQFLFEYFSETQRNKGNFPGRFSGRQFSNSRSEMNVSTLELGDSALYLCASSLAPGDGYTFGSGTRLTVV.

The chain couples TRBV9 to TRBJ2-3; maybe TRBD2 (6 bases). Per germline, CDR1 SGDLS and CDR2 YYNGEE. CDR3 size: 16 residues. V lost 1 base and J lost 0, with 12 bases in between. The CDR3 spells CASSVRGGSSTDTQYF. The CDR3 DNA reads TGTGCCAGCAGCGTAAGAGGAGGGAGCAGCACAGATACGCAGTATTTT.